This is a list of T cell receptor beta chains from one sample in a study of cytomegalovirus exposure and HLA in healthy donors. Sequencing was performed with immunoSEQ multiplex PCR; in TCRdb, only in-frame clones are kept and a portion is missing. The sample includes about 140,000 clones, around 77% seen only once; the top ten take 4.5% to 6%. The specimen was PBMCs. The receptor set was obtained from a woman between 45 and 60 years old in good health and CMV-seronegative. The conserved cysteine and the conserved F or W are not part of the CDR3 here. Fields, in order: J gene, D gene, V gene, clone size, CDR3 protein. D genes are given only for firm matches. Size values are once, few and many counts, or a class for expanded clones, and some rows have none.

>TRBJ2-7|.|TRBV5-1|.
ASLGHTYREAYEQY
>TRBJ2-3|.|TRBV6-5|.
ASGTQSTDTQY
>TRBJ2-3|TRBD1|TRBV29-1|.
SGTGTDTDTQY
>TRBJ2-3|TRBD2|TRBV13|.
ASSSLAGEVTDTQY
>TRBJ2-3|.|TRBV11-3|.
ASSLEAPDTQY
>TRBJ2-5|TRBD1|TRBV19|.
ASSLQGPETQY
>TRBJ2-7|.|TRBV5-6|.
ASSYGVYYEQY
>TRBJ2-7|TRBD1|TRBV6-6|.
ASRGDRDSEQY
>TRBJ2-3|TRBD1|TRBV6-1|.
ASSGQGANGTDTQY
>TRBJ2-6|.|TRBV5-1|.
ASSFNPTGSGANVLT
>TRBJ2-7|TRBD2|TRBV7-9|once
ASSLGAGGREQY
>TRBJ2-5|.|TRBV11-2|.
ASSLGGGQETQY
>TRBJ2-7|TRBD1|TRBV6-1|.
ASTLGNRGRYEQY
>TRBJ2-1|TRBD2|TRBV19|few
ASSIGGGEQF
>TRBJ1-3|.|TRBV19|once
ASTRGSPGNTIY
>TRBJ2-1|TRBD2|TRBV10-2|.
ASSEVAGVYNEQF
>TRBJ2-2|.|TRBV2|once
ASSESRVNTGELF
>TRBJ2-2|TRBD2|TRBV7-2|.
ASSLRGGAGGDTGELF
>TRBJ2-7|TRBD1|TRBV5-1|.
ASSFPGDRATYEQY
>TRBJ2-1|TRBD2|TRBV9|.
ASSLRSGGYNEQF
>TRBJ1-1|.|TRBV29-1|.
SVDGGRGAF
>TRBJ2-1|TRBD2|TRBV5-4|few
ASSLPPSGGNNEQF
>TRBJ1-3|TRBD1|TRBV5-1|.
ASSLGGQGAYSGNTIY
>TRBJ2-1|.|TRBV4-1|.
ASSRPRGASGTYNEQF
>.|.|TRBV7-2|.
ASSPAYEQY
>TRBJ2-2|.|TRBV30|.
AWRGRANTGELF
>TRBJ1-2|TRBD1|TRBV6-5|.
ASSYSGQGVYGYT
>TRBJ2-3|TRBD2|TRBV6-6|once
ASRPRGGGDPDTQY
>TRBJ1-2|TRBD1|TRBV5-4|.
ASSSDGTARSYT
>TRBJ1-1|.|TRBV28|.
ASSDPDTEAF
>TRBJ1-5|.|TRBV19|few
ASSQQAHSNQPQH
>TRBJ1-5|TRBD1|TRBV27|.
ASSLRATGGKQPQH
>TRBJ2-5|TRBD1|TRBV7-2|.
ASSLSRTGKETQY
>TRBJ2-7|.|TRBV27|.
ASSRTGTSSSYEQY
>TRBJ1-6|.|TRBV5-1|.
ASSWGLRTDHSPLH
>TRBJ1-2|TRBD1|TRBV27|.
ASRKDRGLGYT
>TRBJ1-2|TRBD1|TRBV19|few
ASSIPGTGAGYT
>TRBJ1-6|TRBD1|TRBV14|few
ASSQEDRVNSPLH
>TRBJ1-2|TRBD1|TRBV19|.
ASSIDHGTGEAYGYT
>TRBJ2-7|.|TRBV6-1|.
ASSEAWTANYEQY
>TRBJ2-2|TRBD2|TRBV5-1|.
ASSARAGQVGTGELF
>TRBJ1-4|TRBD1|TRBV10-3|.
AASQGANEKLF
>TRBJ2-3|.|TRBV18|few
ASSPRVNTDTQY
>TRBJ1-1|.|TRBV6-6|.
ASSQPGDTEAF
>TRBJ2-2|.|TRBV28|.
ASSRRRSGELF
>TRBJ2-3|.|TRBV30|.
AWSGDETPLQY
>TRBJ2-6|.|TRBV15|.
ATSRPNSGANVLT
>TRBJ2-1|TRBD2|TRBV7-2|.
ASSRQRGDYNEQF
>TRBJ1-1|TRBD1|TRBV29-1|.
SATKASGGTEAF
>TRBJ2-3|.|TRBV15|few
ATSRGGWRSSTDTQY